The clone carrying this T cell receptor beta chain occurred a few times. The antigen is unknown. With 1 base removed from V and 7 bases from J, the gap between germline ends came to 14 bases. The CDR3 length is 15 residues. The germline gives CDR1 WNHNN, CDR2 SYGVQD (reference sequence). Only in-frame clones appear in the TCRdb table, and some are missing; sequencing was by immunoSEQ multiplex PCR. Of tens of thousands of clones detected, around 90% appear once; the ten largest clones hold roughly 24%. The data are from a study of T cell responses to AZD1222 COVID-19 vaccine. Study-wide findings and caveats: Mostly white British, mostly female donors; authors suggested clonal diversity may be underestimated.

The origin of this receptor is an adult in good health. The chain carries TRBV10-1 and TRBJ2-1, with D possibly matching TRBD1 (7 bases). Sequencing was performed on peripheral blood, taken on day 0 of AZD1222 vaccination. The CDR3 coding sequence is TGCGCCAGCAGTGAGTTGGCAGGGGGGAAGAATGAGCAGTTCTTC. This translates into CASSELAGGKNEQFF.